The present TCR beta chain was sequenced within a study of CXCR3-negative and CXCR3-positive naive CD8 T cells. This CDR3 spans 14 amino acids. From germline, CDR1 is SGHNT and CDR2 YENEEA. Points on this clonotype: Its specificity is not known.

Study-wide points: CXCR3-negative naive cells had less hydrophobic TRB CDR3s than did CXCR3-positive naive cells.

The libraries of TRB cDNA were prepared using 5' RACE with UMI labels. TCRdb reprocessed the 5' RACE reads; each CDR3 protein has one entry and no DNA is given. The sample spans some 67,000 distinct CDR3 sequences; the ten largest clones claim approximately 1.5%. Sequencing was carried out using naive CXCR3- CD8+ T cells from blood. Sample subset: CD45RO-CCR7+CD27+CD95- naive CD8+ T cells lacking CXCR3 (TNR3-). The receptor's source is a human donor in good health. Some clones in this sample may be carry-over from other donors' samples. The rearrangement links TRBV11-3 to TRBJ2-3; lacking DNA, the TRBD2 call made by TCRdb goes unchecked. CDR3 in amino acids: CASSEGLRTDTQYF.